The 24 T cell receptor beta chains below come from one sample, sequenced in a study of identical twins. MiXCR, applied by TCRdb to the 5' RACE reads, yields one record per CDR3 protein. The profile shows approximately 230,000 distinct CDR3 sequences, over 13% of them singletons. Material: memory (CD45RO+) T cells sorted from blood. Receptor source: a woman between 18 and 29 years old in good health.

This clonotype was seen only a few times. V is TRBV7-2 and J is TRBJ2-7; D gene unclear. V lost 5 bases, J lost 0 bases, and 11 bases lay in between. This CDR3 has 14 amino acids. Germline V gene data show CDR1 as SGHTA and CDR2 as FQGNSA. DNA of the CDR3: TGTGCCAGCAGCCTCTTTGTCAGCTCCTACGAGCAGTACTTC. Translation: CASSLFVSSYEQYF.

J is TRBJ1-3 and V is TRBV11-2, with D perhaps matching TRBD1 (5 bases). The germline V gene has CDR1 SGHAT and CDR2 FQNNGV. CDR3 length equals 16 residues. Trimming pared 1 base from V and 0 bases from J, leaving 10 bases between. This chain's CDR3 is CASSLGQTTSGNTIYF. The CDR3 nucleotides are TGTGCCAGCAGCTTAGGACAGACAACCTCTGGAAACACCATATATTTT.

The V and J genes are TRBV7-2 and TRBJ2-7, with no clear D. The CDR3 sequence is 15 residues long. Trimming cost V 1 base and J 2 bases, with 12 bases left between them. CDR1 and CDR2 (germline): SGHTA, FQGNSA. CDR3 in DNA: TGTGCCAGCAGCTTAGGTCCAGCCAGTCCCTACGAGCAGTACTTC. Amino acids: CASSLGPASPYEQYF.

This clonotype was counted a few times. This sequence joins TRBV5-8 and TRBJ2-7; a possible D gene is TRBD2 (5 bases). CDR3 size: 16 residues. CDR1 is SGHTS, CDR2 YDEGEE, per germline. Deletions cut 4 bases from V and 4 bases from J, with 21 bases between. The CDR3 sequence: CASSATTGLSRYEQYF. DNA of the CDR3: TGTGCCAGCAGCGCCACAACCGGACTCTCCAGATACGAGCAGTACTTC.

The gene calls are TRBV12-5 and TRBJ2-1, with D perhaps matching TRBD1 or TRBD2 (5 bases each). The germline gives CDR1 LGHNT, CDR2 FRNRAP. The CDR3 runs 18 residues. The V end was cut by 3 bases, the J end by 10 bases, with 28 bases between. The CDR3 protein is CASGFIRDGAVASGEQFF. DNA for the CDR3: TGTGCTAGTGGTTTTATCCGGGATGGGGCGGTGGCCTCGGGCGAGCAGTTCTTC.

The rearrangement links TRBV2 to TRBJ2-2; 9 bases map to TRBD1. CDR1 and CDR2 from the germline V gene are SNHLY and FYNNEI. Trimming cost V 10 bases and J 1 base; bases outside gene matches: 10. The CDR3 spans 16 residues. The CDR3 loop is CATTGQGLGNTGELFF. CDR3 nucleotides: TGTGCCACGACGGGACAGGGATTAGGGAACACCGGGGAGCTGTTTTTT.

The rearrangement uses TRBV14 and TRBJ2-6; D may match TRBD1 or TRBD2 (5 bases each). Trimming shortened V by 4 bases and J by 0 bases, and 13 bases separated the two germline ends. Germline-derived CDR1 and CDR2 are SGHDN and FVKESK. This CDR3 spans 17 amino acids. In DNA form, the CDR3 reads TGTGCCAGCAGCCTGAGGGGACGCGACTCTGGGGCCAACGTCCTGACTTTC. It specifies CASSLRGRDSGANVLTF.

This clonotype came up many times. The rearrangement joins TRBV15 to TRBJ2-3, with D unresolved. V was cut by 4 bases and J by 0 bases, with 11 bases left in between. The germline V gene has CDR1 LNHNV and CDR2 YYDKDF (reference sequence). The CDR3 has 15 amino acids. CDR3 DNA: TGTGCCACCAGCACCCCCCGCGCTAGCACAGATACGCAGTATTTT. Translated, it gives CATSTPRASTDTQYF. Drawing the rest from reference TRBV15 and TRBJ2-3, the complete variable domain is DAMVIQNPRYQVTQFGKPVTLSCSQTLNHNVMYWYQQKSSQAPKLLFHYYDKDFNNEADTPDNFQSRRPNTSFCFLDIRSPGLGDTAMYLCATSTPRASTDTQYFGPGTRLTVL.

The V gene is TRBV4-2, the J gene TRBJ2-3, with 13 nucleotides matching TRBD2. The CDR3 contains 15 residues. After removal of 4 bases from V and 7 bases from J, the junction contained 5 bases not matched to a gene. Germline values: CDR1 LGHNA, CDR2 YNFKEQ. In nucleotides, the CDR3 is TGTGCCAGCAGCCCGGGACTAGCGGGGCCCAATACGCAGTATTTT. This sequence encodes CASSPGLAGPNTQYF.

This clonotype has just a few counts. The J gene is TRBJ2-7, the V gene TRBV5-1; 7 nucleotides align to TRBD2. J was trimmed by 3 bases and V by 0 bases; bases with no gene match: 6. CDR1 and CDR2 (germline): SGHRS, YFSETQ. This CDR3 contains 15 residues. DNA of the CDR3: TGCGCCAGCAGCTTGGATAGTAGCGGGTTCTACGAGCAGTACTTC. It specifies CASSLDSSGFYEQYF.

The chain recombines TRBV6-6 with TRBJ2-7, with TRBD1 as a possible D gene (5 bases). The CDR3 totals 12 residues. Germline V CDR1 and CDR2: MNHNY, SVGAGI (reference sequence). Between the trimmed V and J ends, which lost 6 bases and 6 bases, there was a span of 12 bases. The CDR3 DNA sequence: TGTGCCAGCAGGCTGACAGTAGCCGAGCAGTACTTC. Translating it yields CASRLTVAEQYF.

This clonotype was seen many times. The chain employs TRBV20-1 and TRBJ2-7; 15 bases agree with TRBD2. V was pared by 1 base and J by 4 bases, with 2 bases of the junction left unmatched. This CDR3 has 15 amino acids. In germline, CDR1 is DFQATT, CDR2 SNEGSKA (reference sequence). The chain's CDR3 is CSARAGTSGGYEQYF. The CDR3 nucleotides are TGCAGTGCTAGAGCCGGGACTAGCGGGGGGTACGAGCAGTACTTC.

The CDR3 is CASNLQGWNQPQHF. The DNA of the CDR3 is TGTGCCAGCAACCTACAGGGGTGGAATCAGCCCCAGCATTTT. V gene TRBV12-3 or TRBV12-4 combines with J gene TRBJ1-5; TRBD1 agrees at 7 bases. After removal of 7 bases from V and 4 bases from J, the junction contained 7 bases not matched to a gene. The CDR3 sequence is 14 residues long.

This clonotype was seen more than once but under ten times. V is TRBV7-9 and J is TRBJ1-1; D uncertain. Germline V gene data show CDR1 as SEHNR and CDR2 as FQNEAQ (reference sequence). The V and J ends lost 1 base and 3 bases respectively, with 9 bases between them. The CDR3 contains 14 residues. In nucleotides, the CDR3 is TGTGCCAGCAGCTTAGTTGGAGAGGACACTGAAGCTTTCTTT. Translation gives CASSLVGEDTEAFF.

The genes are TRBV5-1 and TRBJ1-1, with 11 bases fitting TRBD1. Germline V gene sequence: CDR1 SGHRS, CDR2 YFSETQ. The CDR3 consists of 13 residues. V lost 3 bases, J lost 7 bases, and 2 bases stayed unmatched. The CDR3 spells CASSSGTGGEAFF. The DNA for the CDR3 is TGCGCCAGCAGCTCTGGGACAGGGGGTGAAGCTTTCTTT.

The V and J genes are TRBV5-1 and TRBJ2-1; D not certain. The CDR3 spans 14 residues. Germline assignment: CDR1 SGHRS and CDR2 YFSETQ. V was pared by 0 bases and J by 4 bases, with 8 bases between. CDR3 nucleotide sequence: TGCGCCAGCAGCTTGGGATCGCGATACAATGAGCAGTTCTTC. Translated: CASSLGSRYNEQFF. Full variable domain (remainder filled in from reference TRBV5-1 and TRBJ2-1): KAGVTQTPRYLIKTRGQQVTLSCSPISGHRSVSWYQQTPGQGLQFLFEYFSETQRNKGNFPGRFSGRQFSNSRSEMNVSTLELGDSALYLCASSLGSRYNEQFFGPGTRLTVL.

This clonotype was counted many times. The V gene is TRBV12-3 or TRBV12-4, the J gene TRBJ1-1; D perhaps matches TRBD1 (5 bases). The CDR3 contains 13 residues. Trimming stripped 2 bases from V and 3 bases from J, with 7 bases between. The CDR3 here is CASSLMGDTEAFF. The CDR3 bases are TGTGCCAGCAGTTTAATGGGGGACACTGAAGCTTTCTTT.

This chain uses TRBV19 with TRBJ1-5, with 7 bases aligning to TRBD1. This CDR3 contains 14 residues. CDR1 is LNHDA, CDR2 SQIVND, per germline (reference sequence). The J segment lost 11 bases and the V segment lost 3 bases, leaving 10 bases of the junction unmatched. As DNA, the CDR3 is TGTGCCAGTAGTATCGGAACAGGGGTGAGGGCCCAGCATTTT. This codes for CASSIGTGVRAQHF.

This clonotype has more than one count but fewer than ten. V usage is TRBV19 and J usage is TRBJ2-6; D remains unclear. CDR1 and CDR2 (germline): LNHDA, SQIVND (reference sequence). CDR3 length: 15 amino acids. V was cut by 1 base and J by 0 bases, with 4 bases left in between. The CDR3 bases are TGTGCCAGTAGTATAGGGAACTCTGGGGCCAACGTCCTGACTTTC. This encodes CASSIGNSGANVLTF.

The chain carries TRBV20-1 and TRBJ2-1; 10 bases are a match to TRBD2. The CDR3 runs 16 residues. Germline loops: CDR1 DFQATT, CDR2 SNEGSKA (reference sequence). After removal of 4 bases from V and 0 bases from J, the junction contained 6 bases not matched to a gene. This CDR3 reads CSANPGLAFSYNEQFF. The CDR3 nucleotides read TGCAGTGCTAACCCGGGACTAGCGTTCTCCTACAATGAGCAGTTCTTC.

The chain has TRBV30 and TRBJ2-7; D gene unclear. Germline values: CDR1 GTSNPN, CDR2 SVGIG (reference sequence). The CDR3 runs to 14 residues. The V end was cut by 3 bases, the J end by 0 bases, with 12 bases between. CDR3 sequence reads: CAWSQDWSSYEQYF. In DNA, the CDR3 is TGTGCCTGGAGCCAAGACTGGAGCTCCTACGAGCAGTACTTC.

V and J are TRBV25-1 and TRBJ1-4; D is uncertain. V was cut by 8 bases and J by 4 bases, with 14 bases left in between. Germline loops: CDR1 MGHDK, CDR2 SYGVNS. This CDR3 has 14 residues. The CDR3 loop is CASGFPRVNEKLFF. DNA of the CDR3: TGTGCCAGCGGATTCCCCCGGGTTAATGAAAAACTGTTTTTT.

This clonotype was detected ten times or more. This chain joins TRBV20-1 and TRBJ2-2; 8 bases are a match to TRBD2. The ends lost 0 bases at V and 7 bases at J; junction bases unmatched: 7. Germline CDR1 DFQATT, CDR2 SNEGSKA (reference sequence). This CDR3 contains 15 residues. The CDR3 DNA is TGCAGTGCTAGAGATGGGCAGCGGGAGTACGGGGAGCTGTTTTTT. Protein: CSARDGQREYGELFF.

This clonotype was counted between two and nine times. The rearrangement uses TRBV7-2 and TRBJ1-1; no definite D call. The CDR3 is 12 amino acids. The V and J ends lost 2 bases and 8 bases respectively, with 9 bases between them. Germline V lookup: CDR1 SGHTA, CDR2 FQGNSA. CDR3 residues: CASSLLREEAFF. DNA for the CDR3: TGTGCCAGCAGCTTATTACGAGAGGAAGCTTTCTTT. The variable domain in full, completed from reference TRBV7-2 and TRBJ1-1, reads GAGVSQSPSNKVTEKGKDVELRCDPISGHTALYWYRQSLGQGLEFLIYFQGNSAPDKSGLPSDRFSAERTGGSVSTLTIQRTQQEDSAVYLCASSLLREEAFFGQGTRLTVV.